A selection of T cell receptor beta chains follows, all from one sample in a study of blood T cell repertoires in COVID-19. TCRdb's copy holds only in-frame clones and misses some; the assay was immunoSEQ multiplex PCR. Among about 95,000 clones, roughly 79% were seen once, and the ten largest hold 4% to 6%. The sequencing input was peripheral blood. The receptors here all came from a man of 80 years or more with COVID-19, enrolled during active disease. Each CDR3 is given with its conserved first and last residue. The D gene is left open where the match is weak. Only part of the rows carry a size: once, few, many, or a class if the clone is expanded.

cdr3_nt: TGTGCCAGCAGCTGGAGGGACAGGGGCGAGCAGTACTTC; cdr3_aa: CASSWRDRGEQYF; d_call: TRBD1; clone_size: .; v_call: TRBV5-6; j_call: TRBJ2-7
cdr3_nt: TGCGCCAGCAGCCAAGGTCGCGTCTCGAATTCACCCCTCCACTTT; cdr3_aa: CASSQGRVSNSPLHF; d_call: .; clone_size: .; v_call: TRBV4-3; j_call: TRBJ1-6
cdr3_nt: TGCGCCAGCAGCCAAGATCTCGATCTTGGCCTCTATGGCTACACCTTC; cdr3_aa: CASSQDLDLGLYGYTF; d_call: .; clone_size: .; v_call: TRBV4-3; j_call: TRBJ1-2
cdr3_nt: TGTGCCACCAGCGGGACGGAAGGAGAAAAACTGTTTTTT; cdr3_aa: CATSGTEGEKLFF; d_call: .; clone_size: .; v_call: TRBV19; j_call: TRBJ1-4
cdr3_nt: TGTGCCAGTAGTATCAAGCGGGAGAGCGGGTACGAGCAGTACTTC; cdr3_aa: CASSIKRESGYEQYF; d_call: TRBD2; clone_size: .; v_call: TRBV19; j_call: TRBJ2-7
cdr3_nt: TGTGCCAGCTCGACACAGCCCCCGAACACCGGGGAGCTGTTTTTT; cdr3_aa: CASSTQPPNTGELFF; d_call: .; clone_size: .; v_call: TRBV18; j_call: TRBJ2-2
cdr3_nt: TGTGCCAGCAGCGCACAGGGATCCGATCAGCCCCAGCATTTT; cdr3_aa: CASSAQGSDQPQHF; d_call: .; clone_size: .; v_call: TRBV9; j_call: TRBJ1-5
cdr3_nt: TGTGCCATCAGTCCAACCAGACTAGCGGGGGCGGAAGTCGGGGAGCTGTTTTTT; cdr3_aa: CAISPTRLAGAEVGELFF; d_call: TRBD2; clone_size: .; v_call: TRBV10-3; j_call: TRBJ2-2
cdr3_nt: TGCGCCAGCAGTGATTTTAGCGGGAGAGGAGAGACCCAGTACTTC; cdr3_aa: CASSDFSGRGETQYF; d_call: TRBD2; clone_size: .; v_call: TRBV10-2; j_call: TRBJ2-5
cdr3_nt: TGTGCCAGCTGGCGGGAGGGCCCCCAAGAGACCCAGTACTTC; cdr3_aa: CASWREGPQETQYF; d_call: TRBD2; clone_size: .; v_call: TRBV28; j_call: TRBJ2-5
cdr3_nt: TGCGCCAGCAGCACCTCACAGAACACTGAAGCTTTCTTT; cdr3_aa: CASSTSQNTEAFF; d_call: .; clone_size: .; v_call: TRBV5-1; j_call: TRBJ1-1
cdr3_nt: TGTGCCAGCAGCCCTAATACAGGATATAGCAATCAGCCCCAGCATTTT; cdr3_aa: CASSPNTGYSNQPQHF; d_call: .; clone_size: .; v_call: TRBV4-2; j_call: TRBJ1-5
cdr3_nt: TGTGCCAGCAGCTCACGGAAGGGGGCTAGCTACGAGCAGTACTTC; cdr3_aa: CASSSRKGASYEQYF; d_call: TRBD1; clone_size: .; v_call: TRBV7-6; j_call: TRBJ2-7
cdr3_nt: TGTGCCAGCAGCCTCCAGCCAGGGGTTCCATACGAGCAGTACTTC; cdr3_aa: CASSLQPGVPYEQYF; d_call: .; clone_size: .; v_call: TRBV9; j_call: TRBJ2-7
cdr3_nt: TGTGCCAGCAGCTACTCCGGACTGCGGGAAAAACTGTTTTTT; cdr3_aa: CASSYSGLREKLFF; d_call: .; clone_size: once; v_call: TRBV2; j_call: TRBJ1-4
cdr3_nt: TGTGCCAGCAGCTTGGAGGGACAGGGGGCAGATACGCAGTATTTT; cdr3_aa: CASSLEGQGADTQYF; d_call: TRBD1; clone_size: few; v_call: TRBV5-4; j_call: TRBJ2-3
cdr3_nt: TGTGCCAGCAGCTTTGGGACACCTATCACTGAAGCTTTCTTT; cdr3_aa: CASSFGTPITEAFF; d_call: .; clone_size: .; v_call: TRBV7-2; j_call: TRBJ1-1
cdr3_nt: TGTGCCACCAAGACAGGGAACACAGATACGCAGTATTTT; cdr3_aa: CATKTGNTDTQYF; d_call: TRBD1; clone_size: .; v_call: TRBV24-1; j_call: TRBJ2-3
cdr3_nt: TGTGCCAGCAGCTCATCCGCGGGGTGGGAGAGTACCAATCAGCCCCAGCATTTT; cdr3_aa: CASSSSAGWESTNQPQHF; d_call: .; clone_size: once; v_call: TRBV7-2; j_call: TRBJ1-5
cdr3_nt: TGCAGTGCTGAACAGACCTACGAGCAGTACTTC; cdr3_aa: CSAEQTYEQYF; d_call: .; clone_size: .; v_call: TRBV20-1; j_call: TRBJ2-7
cdr3_nt: TGCAGCGCCGCAGGGTCTGGAAACACCATATATTTT; cdr3_aa: CSAAGSGNTIYF; d_call: .; clone_size: .; v_call: TRBV29-1; j_call: TRBJ1-3
cdr3_nt: TGTGCCAGTAGTATATTGGGCCCGAGCACTGAAGCTTTCTTT; cdr3_aa: CASSILGPSTEAFF; d_call: .; clone_size: few; v_call: TRBV19; j_call: TRBJ1-1
cdr3_nt: TGTGCCAGTCAGGACAGGGCCTCTGGAAACACCATATATTTT; cdr3_aa: CASQDRASGNTIYF; d_call: TRBD1; clone_size: once; v_call: TRBV19; j_call: TRBJ1-3
cdr3_nt: TGTGCCAGCAGCCGGGGACCGTCAGGGGGCATGGCAGTCCTGACTTTC; cdr3_aa: CASSRGPSGGMAVLTF; d_call: TRBD1; clone_size: .; v_call: TRBV3-1/TRBV3-2; j_call: TRBJ2-6
cdr3_nt: TGTGCCAGCAGTTACAAAGGACAGGGAGGTGGCGAGCAGTACTTC; cdr3_aa: CASSYKGQGGGEQYF; d_call: TRBD1; clone_size: .; v_call: TRBV6-5; j_call: TRBJ2-7
cdr3_nt: TGCGCCAGCACACCTAGACCCGGGACAGGGGGGTTCAACGAGCAGTACTTC; cdr3_aa: CASTPRPGTGGFNEQYF; d_call: TRBD1; clone_size: once; v_call: TRBV5-1; j_call: TRBJ2-7
cdr3_nt: TGCAGCGTTGTGTCTACCTATGGCTACACCTTC; cdr3_aa: CSVVSTYGYTF; d_call: .; clone_size: .; v_call: TRBV29-1; j_call: TRBJ1-2
cdr3_nt: TGCGCCAGCAGCTTCAGGGACACAGATACGCAGTATTTT; cdr3_aa: CASSFRDTDTQYF; d_call: .; clone_size: .; v_call: TRBV5-1; j_call: TRBJ2-3
cdr3_nt: TGTGCCAGTAGTATAGCCAGGGACAGCCAAGAGACCCAGTACTTC; cdr3_aa: CASSIARDSQETQYF; d_call: TRBD1; clone_size: .; v_call: TRBV19; j_call: TRBJ2-5
cdr3_nt: TGTGCCAGCAGTCCCCCTCGCACAGGAGTTTTGCCCTTATATTTT; cdr3_aa: CASSPPRTGVLPLYF; d_call: .; clone_size: .; v_call: TRBV28; j_call: TRBJ1-3
cdr3_nt: TGTGCCAGCAGCTTATACCGTAGCGGGAGACGGGCAGATACGCAGTATTTT; cdr3_aa: CASSLYRSGRRADTQYF; d_call: TRBD2; clone_size: few; v_call: TRBV7-8; j_call: TRBJ2-3